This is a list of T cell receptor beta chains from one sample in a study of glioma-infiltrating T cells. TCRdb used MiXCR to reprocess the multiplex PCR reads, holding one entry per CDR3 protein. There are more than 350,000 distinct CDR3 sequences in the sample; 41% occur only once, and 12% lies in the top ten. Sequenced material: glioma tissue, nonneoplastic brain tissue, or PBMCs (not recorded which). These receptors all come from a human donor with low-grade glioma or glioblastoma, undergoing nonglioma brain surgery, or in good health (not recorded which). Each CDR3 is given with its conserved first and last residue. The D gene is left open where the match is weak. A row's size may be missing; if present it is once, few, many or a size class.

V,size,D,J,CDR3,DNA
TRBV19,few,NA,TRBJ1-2,CASRFGLGYTF,TGTGCCAGTAGGTTCGGCCTTGGCTACACCTTC
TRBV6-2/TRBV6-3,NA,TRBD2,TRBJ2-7,CASSPGLAEEYEQYF,TGTGCCAGCAGCCCCGGACTAGCGGAGGAGTACGAGCAGTACTTC
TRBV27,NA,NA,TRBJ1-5,CASSIQGSGQPQHF,TGTGCCAGCAGTATACAGGGCTCTGGTCAGCCCCAGCATTTT
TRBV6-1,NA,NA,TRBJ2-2,CASSQGRDETGELFF,TGTGCCAGCAGCCAGGGGCGGGACGAAACCGGGGAGCTGTTTTTT
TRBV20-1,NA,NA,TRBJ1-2,CSASAHNYGYTF,TGCAGTGCATCGGCGCATAACTATGGCTACACCTTC
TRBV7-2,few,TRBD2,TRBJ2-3,CASSPLAGGTTDTQYF,TGTGCCAGCTCCCCCCTAGCGGGAGGTACCACAGATACGCAGTATTTT
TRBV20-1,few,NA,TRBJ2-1,CSAEGGLSYNEQFF,TGCAGTGCGGAAGGGGGACTATCATACAATGAGCAGTTCTTC
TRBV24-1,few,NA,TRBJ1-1,CATSDFRGSEAFF,TGTGCCACCAGTGATTTTAGGGGATCTGAAGCTTTCTTT
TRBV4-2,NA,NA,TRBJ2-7,CASSPGTHSYEQYF,TGTGCCAGCAGCCCCGGGACCCACTCCTACGAGCAGTACTTC
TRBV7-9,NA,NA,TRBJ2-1,CASSLMSGSGYNEQFF,TGTGCCAGCAGCTTAATGAGTGGGAGTGGGTACAATGAGCAGTTCTTC
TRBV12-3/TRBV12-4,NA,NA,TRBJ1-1,CASTPTGTEAFF,TGTGCCAGCACCCCAACAGGGACTGAAGCTTTCTTT
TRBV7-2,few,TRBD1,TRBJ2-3,CASSLAIRTGVPDTQYF,TGTGCCAGCAGTCTGGCGATCCGGACAGGGGTCCCAGATACGCAGTATTTT
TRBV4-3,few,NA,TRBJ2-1,CASSQGRRMGAGNEQFF,TGCGCCAGCAGCCAAGGACGCAGGATGGGGGCCGGCAATGAGCAGTTCTTC
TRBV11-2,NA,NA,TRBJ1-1,CASSRGQGRAEAFF,TGTGCCAGCAGCCGAGGACAAGGACGGGCTGAAGCTTTCTTT
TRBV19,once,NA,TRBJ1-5,CASNAANSNQPQHF,TGTGCCAGTAACGCGGCGAATAGCAATCAGCCCCAGCATTTT
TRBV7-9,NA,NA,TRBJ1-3,CASSSLKALSGNTIYF,TGTGCCAGCAGCTCACTTAAGGCCCTCTCTGGAAACACCATATATTTT
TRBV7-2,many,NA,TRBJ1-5,CASSSLLAQPQHF,TGTGCCAGCAGCTCCCTACTCGCTCAGCCCCAGCATTTT
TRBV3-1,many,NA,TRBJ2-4,CASSQGVGPKNIQYF,TGTGCCAGCAGCCAAGGTGTGGGACCCAAAAACATTCAGTACTTC
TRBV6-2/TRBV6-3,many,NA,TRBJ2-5,CASSQDSQETQYF,TGTGCCAGCAGTCAAGACTCACAAGAGACCCAGTACTTC
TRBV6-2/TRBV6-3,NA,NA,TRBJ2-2,CAVGGPNTRELFF,TGTGCCGTAGGTGGCCCAAACACCAGGGAGCTGTTTTTT
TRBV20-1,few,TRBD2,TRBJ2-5,CSARAGLKETQYF,TGCAGTGCTAGAGCGGGACTAAAAGAGACCCAGTACTTC
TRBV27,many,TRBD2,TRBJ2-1,CASTQGVAGANEQFF,TGTGCCAGCACCCAAGGGGTAGCGGGAGCCAATGAGCAGTTCTTC
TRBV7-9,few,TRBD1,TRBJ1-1,CASSPRTGVNTEAFF,TGTGCCAGCAGCCCCCGGACAGGTGTGAACACTGAAGCTTTCTTT
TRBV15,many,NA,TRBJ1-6,CATSKLIGNNSPLHF,TGTGCCACCAGCAAGTTGATCGGTAATAATTCACCCCTCCACTTT
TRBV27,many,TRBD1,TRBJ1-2,CASSLTGGLGVTF,TGTGCCAGCAGTCTCACAGGGGGTCTGGGTGTAACCTTC
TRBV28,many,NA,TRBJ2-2,CASSSGSGELFF,TGTGCCAGCAGCTCCGGATCCGGGGAGCTGTTTTTT
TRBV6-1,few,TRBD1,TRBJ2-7,CASHRDRSLNEQYF,TGTGCCAGCCACCGGGACAGGTCTTTGAACGAGCAGTACTTC
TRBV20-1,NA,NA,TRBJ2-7,CSARDPTTTDYEQYF,TGCAGTGCTAGAGATCCGACAACCACGGACTACGAGCAGTACTTC
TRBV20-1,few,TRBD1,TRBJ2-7,CSARTGSFEQYF,TGCAGTGCTCGGACAGGGTCCTTCGAGCAGTACTTC
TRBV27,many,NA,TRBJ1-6,CASRNRVDSPLHF,TGTGCCAGCAGGAACAGGGTAGATTCACCCCTCCACTTT
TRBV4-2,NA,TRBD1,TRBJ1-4,CASSFGQEITNEKLFF,TGTGCCAGCAGCTTTGGACAGGAGATAACTAATGAAAAACTGTTTTTT
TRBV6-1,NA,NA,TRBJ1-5,CASVDTWLDQPQHF,TGTGCCAGCGTAGACACCTGGCTCGATCAGCCCCAGCATTTT
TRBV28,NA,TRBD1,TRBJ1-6,CASSSPYGTGIFYNSPLHF,TGTGCCAGCAGTTCGCCCTACGGGACAGGGATATTCTATAATTCACCCCTCCACTTT
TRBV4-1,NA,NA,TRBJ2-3,CASSQAKWGKTDTQYF,TGCGCCAGCAGCCAAGCTAAGTGGGGTAAAACAGATACGCAGTATTTT
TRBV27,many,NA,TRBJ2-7,CASSFVGFSSYEQYF,TGTGCCAGCAGTTTCGTCGGGTTCAGCTCCTACGAGCAGTACTTC
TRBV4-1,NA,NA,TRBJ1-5,CASSQDRENQPQHF,TGCGCCAGCAGCCAAGATCGGGAAAATCAGCCCCAGCATTTT
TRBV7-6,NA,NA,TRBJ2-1,CASSLGRWHNEQFF,TGTGCCAGCAGCTTAGGGAGGTGGCACAATGAGCAGTTCTTC
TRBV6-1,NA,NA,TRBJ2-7,CASSDRRLHEQYF,TGTGCCAGCAGTGACAGGCGGTTGCACGAGCAGTACTTC
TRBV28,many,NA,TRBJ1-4,CASSFSRRRTNEKLFF,TGTGCCAGCAGTTTCTCCCGACGGCGCACTAATGAAAAACTGTTTTTT
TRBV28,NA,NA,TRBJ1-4,CASISRGFEKLFF,TGTGCCAGCATTAGCAGGGGATTTGAAAAACTGTTTTTT
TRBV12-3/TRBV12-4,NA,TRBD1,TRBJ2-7,CASSPGQVSSYEQYF,TGTGCCAGCAGTCCCGGACAGGTGAGCTCCTACGAGCAGTACTTC
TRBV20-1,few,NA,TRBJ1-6,CSARARNSGSPLHF,TGCAGTGCTAGAGCAAGGAATTCGGGTTCACCCCTCCACTTT
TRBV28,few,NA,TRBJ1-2,CASSSGGAVGGYTF,TGTGCCAGCAGTTCTGGGGGCGCGGTGGGTGGCTACACCTTC
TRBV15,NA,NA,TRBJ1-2,CATSRGEGGDHGYTF,TGTGCCACCAGCAGAGGTGAAGGGGGTGATCATGGCTACACCTTC
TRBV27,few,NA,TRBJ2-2,CASSPEIQDSNTGELFF,TGTGCCAGCAGTCCGGAGATACAGGATTCGAACACCGGGGAGCTGTTTTTT
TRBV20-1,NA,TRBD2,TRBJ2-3,CSAELALTDTQYF,TGCAGTGCTGAACTAGCGCTCACAGATACGCAGTATTTT